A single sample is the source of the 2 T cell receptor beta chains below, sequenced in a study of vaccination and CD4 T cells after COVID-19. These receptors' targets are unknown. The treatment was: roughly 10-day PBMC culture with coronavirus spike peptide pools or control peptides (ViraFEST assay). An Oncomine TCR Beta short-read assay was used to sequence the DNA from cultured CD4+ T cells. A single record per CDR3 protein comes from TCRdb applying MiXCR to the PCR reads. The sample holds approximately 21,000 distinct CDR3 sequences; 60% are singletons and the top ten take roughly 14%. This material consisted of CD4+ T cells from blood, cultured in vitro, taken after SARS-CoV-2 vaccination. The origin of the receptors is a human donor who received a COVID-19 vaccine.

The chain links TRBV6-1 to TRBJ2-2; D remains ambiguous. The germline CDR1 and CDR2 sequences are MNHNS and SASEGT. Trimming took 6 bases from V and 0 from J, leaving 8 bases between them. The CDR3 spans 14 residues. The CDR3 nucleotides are TGTGCCAGCAGCATAGTCACGAACACCGGGGAGCTGTTTTTT. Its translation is CASSIVTNTGELFF.

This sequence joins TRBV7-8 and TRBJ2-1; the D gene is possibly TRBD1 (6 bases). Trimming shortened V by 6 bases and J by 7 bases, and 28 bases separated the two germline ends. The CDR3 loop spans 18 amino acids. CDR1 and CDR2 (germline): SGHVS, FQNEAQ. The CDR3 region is CASRRSTGISPFANEQFF. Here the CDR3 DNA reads TGTGCCAGCAGGCGGTCCACAGGGATATCCCCCTTCGCAAATGAGCAGTTCTTC.